The 29 T cell receptor beta chains below all came from one sample that was sequenced in a study of spatial heterogeneity in lung cancer. TCRdb re-called the 5' RACE reads with MiXCR, one entry per CDR3 protein. This sample carries 90,000 or so distinct CDR3 sequences, approximately 8.5% of them seen once, and the ten largest clones take about 7%. As to time point: sample taken at primary tumor resection. No cell sorting; template was whole RNA from tumor, lung tissue or PBMC. The sample consisted of PBMCs, taken at surgery. The receptors originated from a male donor with early-stage non-small cell lung cancer.

There are a few counts of this clonotype. The chain carries TRBV2 and TRBJ1-1; D perhaps matches TRBD1 (5 bases). The CDR3 spans 13 residues. Germline V gives CDR1 SNHLY, CDR2 FYNNEI. The germline V and J ends were trimmed by 8 bases and 4 bases, with 14 bases remaining between them. The CDR3 region is CASLPDSGTEAFF. The DNA for the CDR3 is TGTGCCAGCCTCCCCGACAGTGGCACTGAAGCTTTCTTT.

The chain employs TRBV7-8 and TRBJ2-3; TRBD1 or TRBD2 may be the D gene (5 bases each). Germline V gene lookup returns CDR1 SGHVS and CDR2 FQNEAQ. The CDR3 is 15 amino acids. V was shortened by 1 base and J by 2 bases, with 10 bases between the two germline ends. This CDR3 reads CASSLVAGTTDTQYF. Written as DNA, the CDR3 is TGTGCCAGCAGCTTAGTTGCAGGGACCACAGATACGCAGTATTTT. The whole variable domain, remainder taken from reference TRBV7-8 and TRBJ2-3, is GAGVSQSPRYKVAKRGQDVALRCDPISGHVSLFWYQQALGQGPEFLTYFQNEAQLDKSGLPSDRFFAERPEGSVSTLKIQRTQQEDSAVYLCASSLVAGTTDTQYFGPGTRLTVL.

The chain couples TRBV19 to TRBJ1-2; unclear D gene. The CDR3 spans 15 residues. Trimming left V 4 bases short and J 1 base short, with 13 bases between. CDR1 and CDR2 (germline): LNHDA, SQIVND (reference sequence). DNA for the CDR3: TGTGCCAGTAGTAGGAGCGGCGGTAGTAACTATGGCTACACCTTC. It specifies CASSRSGGSNYGYTF.

The chain links TRBV11-2 to TRBJ2-2; D is ambiguous. V was cut by 7 bases and J by 0 bases, with 12 bases left in between. The CDR3 has 15 residues. Germline CDR1 is SGHAT and CDR2 is FQNNGV. CDR3 amino acids: CASNPYGSNTGELFF. The CDR3 nucleotides read TGTGCCAGCAACCCATACGGATCGAACACCGGGGAGCTGTTTTTT.

The V call is TRBV7-2, the J call TRBJ2-1; 10 bases match TRBD2. The CDR3 loop spans 16 amino acids. CDR1 is SGHTA, CDR2 FQGNSA, per germline. Losses at the gene ends were 5 bases for V and 6 bases for J; bases not matched to a gene: 10. CDR3 loop: CASSPHLAGAANEQFF. CDR3 sequence (DNA): TGTGCCAGCAGCCCCCATCTAGCGGGAGCGGCCAATGAGCAGTTCTTC.

This clonotype has only a few counts. The chain combines TRBV10-3 with TRBJ2-7, with a possible D match to TRBD2 (6 bases). Looked up from germline, CDR1 is ENHRY and CDR2 is SYGVKD. CDR3 length: 14 residues. The V end lost 4 bases, the J end lost 2 bases, and 12 bases lay between the germline ends. The CDR3 here is CAISVGGNAYEQYF. DNA for the CDR3: TGTGCCATCAGTGTCGGGGGTAACGCCTACGAGCAGTACTTC.

This clonotype was observed a handful of times. The genes are TRBV6-2 or TRBV6-3 and TRBJ1-5, with 8 bases identical to TRBD1. The CDR3 runs to 16 residues. V lost 8 bases to trimming and J lost 2 bases; unmatched junction nucleotides: 11. Germline assignment: CDR1 MNHEY and CDR2 SVGEGT. The CDR3 bases are TGTGCCAGCGCCTCCTTACAGGGGGGACGCAATCAGCCCCAGCATTTT. As protein: CASASLQGGRNQPQHF.

This clonotype was recorded at least ten times. V is TRBV24-1 and J is TRBJ2-3; 10 positions agree with TRBD1. This CDR3 is 16 amino acids long. Germline V gene sequence: CDR1 KGHDR, CDR2 SFDVKD. Trimming removed 5 bases from V and 1 base from J; junction bases left unmatched: 5. CDR3 coding DNA: TGTGCCACCAGTGTCCCCGGGACAGGGGGCACAGATACGCAGTATTTT. It is translated as CATSVPGTGGTDTQYF.

The sample holds many counts of this clonotype. CDR3 bases: TGCAGCTACCGGGACACCAACACCGGGGAGCTGTTTTTT. Its protein is CSYRDTNTGELFF. The chain couples TRBV29-1 to TRBJ2-2, with D perhaps matching TRBD1 (6 bases). The CDR3 consists of 13 residues. Trimming cost V 8 bases and J 2 bases, with 12 bases left between them. CDR1 and CDR2 from the germline V gene are SQVTM and ANQGSEA.

The rearrangement uses TRBV29-1 and TRBJ2-3, with D possibly TRBD1 on 5 matching bases. CDR1 SQVTM and CDR2 ANQGSEA come from the germline V gene. The CDR3 has 11 amino acids. Trimming took off 2 bases at V and 15 bases at J, with 15 bases between the two ends. The chain's CDR3 is CSVEFGAAGYF. The CDR3 DNA reads as TGCAGCGTTGAATTTGGGGCCGCCGGATATTTT.

In the case of this clonotype: This clone may be a read error of a much larger clone one base away. This chain's CDR3 is CASSLTSGNNEQFF. CDR3 bases: TGCGCCAGCAGCTTGACTAGCGGGAACAATGAGCAGTTCTTC. The rearrangement joins TRBV5-1 to TRBJ2-1, with 10 bases that match TRBD2. The CDR3 is made up of 14 amino acids. Germline assignment: CDR1 SGHRS and CDR2 YFSETQ. The junction had 0 bases not matched to a gene; V was cut back by 1 base and J by 5 bases.

The gene calls are TRBV5-4 and TRBJ2-5; possibly TRBD1 for D (5 bases). V was pared by 0 bases and J by 1 base, with 7 bases between. CDR1 SGHNT and CDR2 YYREEE come from the germline V gene (reference sequence). The CDR3 extends over 14 amino acids. The CDR3, as DNA: TGTGCCAGCAGCTTGGCTCAGGGCCAAGAGACCCAGTACTTC. It encodes CASSLAQGQETQYF.

This clonotype was seen ten or more times. This chain joins TRBV5-5 and TRBJ1-1; the D is unclear. The germline CDR1 and CDR2 sequences are SGHKS and YYEKEE (reference sequence). The CDR3 contains 15 residues. With 0 bases removed from V and 1 base from J, the gap between germline ends came to 10 bases. CDR3 region: CASSLGPGRNTEAFF. In DNA, the CDR3 is TGTGCCAGCAGCTTGGGTCCGGGCAGGAACACTGAAGCTTTCTTT.

This clonotype occurred many times. The chain uses TRBV3-1 and TRBJ2-5; perhaps TRBD2 as D (6 bases). V was pared by 4 bases and J by 3 bases, with 12 bases between. The CDR3 contains 14 residues. The germline CDR1 and CDR2 sequences are LGHDT and YNNKEL (reference sequence). In nucleotides, the CDR3 is TGTGCCAGCAGCCCGTCGCTAGCGAAAGAGACCCAGTACTTC. This codes for CASSPSLAKETQYF.

This clonotype was counted between two and nine times. This chain joins TRBV20-1 and TRBJ1-2, with 7 bases aligning to TRBD1. The germline CDR1 and CDR2 sequences are DFQATT and SNEGSKA (reference sequence). V lost 6 bases to trimming and J lost 2 bases; unmatched junction nucleotides: 3. This CDR3 has 12 residues. The CDR3 region has the DNA TGCAGTGCCAGGGGGGGAAACTATGGCTACACCTTC. Its protein product is CSARGGNYGYTF.

This clonotype was counted ten times or more. J is TRBJ2-1 and V is TRBV5-1; TRBD2 aligns across 9 bases. Losses at the gene ends were 0 bases for V and 7 bases for J; bases not matched to a gene: 11. This CDR3 spans 17 amino acids. Germline-derived CDR1 and CDR2 are SGHRS and YFSETQ. The CDR3 is CASSLAQSLAGRNEQFF. The DNA for the CDR3 is TGCGCCAGCAGCTTGGCCCAGAGTCTAGCGGGGCGTAATGAGCAGTTCTTC.

The rearrangement uses TRBV5-1 and TRBJ2-1; 7 bases align to TRBD1. The germline V gene has CDR1 SGHRS and CDR2 YFSETQ. Trimming removed 5 bases from V and 3 bases from J; junction bases left unmatched: 5. This CDR3 has 14 amino acids. As DNA, the CDR3 is TGCGCCAGCAGGAGGACAGGAGGCTACAATGAGCAGTTCTTC. It codes for CASRRTGGYNEQFF.

This clonotype has at least ten counts. This rearrangement joins TRBV29-1 to TRBJ1-4, with D possibly matching TRBD1 (5 bases). V lost 6 bases and J 8 bases, leaving 10 bases between the germline ends. This CDR3 is built from 11 residues. Germline CDR1 and CDR2: SQVTM and ANQGSEA. CDR3 sequence (DNA): TGCAGCGTACGCGAGGGGGAAAAACTGTTTTTT. Its translation: CSVREGEKLFF.

This chain joins TRBV7-2 and TRBJ2-5; 7 bases align to TRBD2. With 5 bases clipped from V and 5 bases from J, the junction kept 11 bases outside the gene matches. The CDR3 is made up of 15 amino acids. CDR1 is SGHTA and CDR2 is FQGNSA in the germline V gene. The CDR3: CASSPDGRREETQYF. The CDR3, as DNA: TGTGCCAGCAGCCCAGACGGGAGGAGAGAGGAGACCCAGTACTTC.

This clonotype appeared a few times. The CDR3 loop reads CASRPAGTNGYTF. The CDR3 DNA follows: TGTGCCAGCAGACCCGCAGGGACGAATGGCTACACCTTC. V and J are TRBV12-3 or TRBV12-4 and TRBJ1-2, with D perhaps TRBD1 (5 bases). CDR3 length equals 13 residues. V was shortened by 6 bases and J by 6 bases, with 14 bases between the two germline ends.

The sample holds a few counts of this clonotype. V is TRBV28 and J is TRBJ2-7, with D possibly matching TRBD1 (7 bases). The length of the CDR3 is 11 residues. Germline V CDR1 and CDR2: MDHEN, SYDVKM. Trimming pared 9 bases from V and 3 bases from J, leaving 9 bases between. The CDR3 region is CASQGGYEQYF. In nucleotides, the CDR3 is TGTGCCAGTCAGGGGGGCTACGAGCAGTACTTC. Drawing the rest from reference TRBV28 and TRBJ2-7, the complete variable domain is DVKVTQSSRYLVKRTGEKVFLECVQDMDHENMFWYRQDPGLGLRLIYFSYDVKMKEKGDIPEGYSVSREKKERFSLILESASTNQTSMYLCASQGGYEQYFGPGTRLTVT.

At least ten counts were recorded for this clonotype. The V call is TRBV9, the J call TRBJ1-4; tentative D call: TRBD1 (6 bases). The CDR3 spans 14 residues. The germline V gene encodes CDR1 SGDLS and CDR2 YYNGEE. Between the trimmed V and J ends, which lost 4 bases and 3 bases, there was a span of 10 bases. The CDR3: CASSRGQSNEKLFF. In nucleotides, the CDR3 is TGTGCCAGCAGCCGAGGACAGTCTAATGAAAAACTGTTTTTT.

This sequence joins TRBV7-2 and TRBJ2-3; D possibly uses TRBD1 or TRBD2 (5 bases each). Between the trimmed V and J ends, which lost 5 bases and 5 bases, there was a span of 17 bases. Germline values: CDR1 SGHTA, CDR2 FQGNSA. The CDR3 has 15 amino acids. The CDR3 reads CASSPKNLGGDTQYF. As DNA, the CDR3 is TGTGCCAGCAGCCCCAAAAATCTTGGGGGAGATACGCAGTATTTT. Together with reference TRBV7-2 and TRBJ2-3, the CDR3 gives the full variable domain: GAGVSQSPSNKVTEKGKDVELRCDPISGHTALYWYRQSLGQGLEFLIYFQGNSAPDKSGLPSDRFSAERTGGSVSTLTIQRTQQEDSAVYLCASSPKNLGGDTQYFGPGTRLTVL.

The V gene is TRBV5-1, the J gene TRBJ2-7; 8 bases agree with TRBD2. V was pared by 4 bases and J by 6 bases, with 15 bases of the junction left unmatched. CDR1 and CDR2 (germline): SGHRS, YFSETQ. This CDR3 contains 16 residues. The CDR3 protein is CASSLRLSGSGVEQYF. The CDR3 DNA is TGCGCCAGCAGCCTCCGTTTAAGCGGGAGTGGGGTCGAGCAGTACTTC. Variable domain in full (rest from reference TRBV5-1 and TRBJ2-7): KAGVTQTPRYLIKTRGQQVTLSCSPISGHRSVSWYQQTPGQGLQFLFEYFSETQRNKGNFPGRFSGRQFSNSRSEMNVSTLELGDSALYLCASSLRLSGSGVEQYFGPGTRLTVT.

The V and J genes are TRBV12-3 or TRBV12-4 and TRBJ1-3; D remains ambiguous. V shed 8 bases and J shed 7 bases, with 15 bases lying between them. This CDR3 has 13 amino acids. The CDR3 protein is CASGVSPGNTIYF. The CDR3 DNA follows: TGTGCCAGCGGTGTGAGTCCGGGGAACACCATATATTTT.

This clonotype was found a few times. V is TRBV18 and J is TRBJ1-1; no firm D call. The CDR3 is 13 amino acids. V lost 3 bases, J lost 3 bases, and 8 bases lay in between. CDR1 KGHSH and CDR2 LQKENI come from the germline V gene. This chain's CDR3 is CASSPRADTEAFF. The CDR3 DNA reads TGTGCCAGCTCACCGAGAGCGGACACTGAAGCTTTCTTT.

The chain combines TRBV5-1 with TRBJ2-5, with D possibly matching TRBD1 (5 bases). The CDR3 sequence is 14 residues long. Trimming removed 4 bases from V and 1 base from J, with 11 bases in between. Looked up from germline, CDR1 is SGHRS and CDR2 is YFSETQ. CDR3 DNA sequence: TGCGCCAGCAGCCCCCAGGGATCCCAAGAGACCCAGTACTTC. It codes for CASSPQGSQETQYF.

This clonotype showed up just a few times. CDR3 nucleotides: TGTGCCAGCAGTTTATCTGACGTTTACGAGCAGTACTTC. It encodes CASSLSDVYEQYF. The chain joins TRBV28 to TRBJ2-7, with unresolved D. CDR1 is MDHEN and CDR2 is SYDVKM in the germline V gene. The CDR3 is 13 residues long. V was shortened by 1 base and J by 4 bases, with 8 bases between the two germline ends.

The V and J genes are TRBV5-5 and TRBJ2-7; possibly TRBD1 or TRBD2 for D (5 bases each). There are 14 residues in the CDR3. From germline, CDR1 is SGHKS and CDR2 YYEKEE (reference sequence). Trimming shortened V by 5 bases and J by 6 bases, and 18 bases separated the two germline ends. The CDR3 DNA reads TGTGCCAGCAGTTATATGCTGGGGGAAGGCGAGCAGTACTTC. Protein: CASSYMLGEGEQYF.